This TCR beta chain was recorded in a study of T cells in Graves' hyperthyroidism and ophthalmopathy. TCR beta CDR3 region amplification was performed from RNA transcripts. Initially, a first-round RT-PCR of the TCR CDR3 employed the HTBI primer set. TCRdb re-called the multiplex PCR reads with MiXCR, one entry per CDR3 protein. Altogether hundreds of thousands of distinct CDR3 sequences are present, 35% being singletons, with the ten largest covering around 31%. Newly diagnosed patients aged 18 to 65 had hyperthyroidism of under 2 months' duration. Patients were excluded for uncontrolled infection, other autoimmune disease, pregnancy or lactation. A remark on this clonotype: The antigen is not known.

Broader study findings: Most thyroid clonotypes expanded above 0.001 appeared in blood too.

The ends were cut back, 6 bases at V and 5 bases at J, with 10 bases in the middle. The CDR3 extends over 12 amino acids. The specimen sequenced was blood. The source is a woman in her thirties or forties with Graves' hyperthyroidism. The chain couples TRBV12-3 or TRBV12-4 to TRBJ1-1; D call uncertain. The CDR3 DNA follows: TGTGCCAGCAGCCGTTGGGAGACTGAAGCTTTCTTT. It yields the protein CASSRWETEAFF.